This entry lists 8 T cell receptor beta chains sequenced from one sample in a study of cytomegalovirus exposure and HLA in healthy donors. The PCR contained 60 Vbeta and 13 Jbeta primers. Using immunoSEQ multiplex PCR, the repertoire was profiled, and TCRdb retains in-frame clones only, with some absent. The data hold roughly 84,000 clones, with less than 80% observed a single time. The material sequenced was PBMCs. Receptors originate from a woman in her 40s in good health and CMV-seropositive.

The genes are TRBV13 and TRBJ2-7; the match to TRBD1 covers 7 bases. Germline assignment: CDR1 PRHDT and CDR2 FYEKMQ (reference sequence). J gave up 11 bases and V 5 bases, and 15 bases lay outside the gene matches. The CDR3 runs 14 residues. The CDR3 is CASSPGDSVLPEYF. The CDR3 DNA sequence: TGTGCCAGCAGCCCCGGGGACAGCGTCCTGCCCGAGTACTTC.

This clone was counted a few times. The chain joins TRBV11-2 to TRBJ2-1; 7 nucleotides line up with TRBD2. The CDR3 has 15 residues. Looked up from germline, CDR1 is SGHAT and CDR2 is FQNNGV. J gave up 7 bases and V 2 bases, and 8 bases lay outside the gene matches. CDR3 in DNA: TGTGCCAGCAGCTTAAGGCGGGCGGGAGCGAATGAGCAGTTCTTC. Its protein is CASSLRRAGANEQFF. Combining the CDR3 with reference TRBV11-2 and TRBJ2-1 gives the whole variable domain EAGVAQSPRYKIIEKRQSVAFWCNPISGHATLYWYQQILGQGPKLLIQFQNNGVVDDSQLPKDRFSAERLKGVDSTLKIQPAKLEDSAVYLCASSLRRAGANEQFFGPGTRLTVL.

V gene TRBV2 combines with J gene TRBJ2-5; no definite D call. The V and J ends lost 5 bases and 3 bases respectively, with 7 bases between them. This CDR3 comprises 12 residues. Germline V gene sequence: CDR1 SNHLY, CDR2 FYNNEI. The CDR3 reads CASSYLEETQYF. The CDR3 DNA is TGTGCCAGCAGTTACTTAGAAGAGACCCAGTACTTC.

This clone was seen a handful of times. The chain carries TRBV23-1 and TRBJ2-7, with a weak D call TRBD1 (6 bases). TRBV23-1 is filed as an ORF, its function uncertain. V was trimmed by 11 bases and J by 7 bases, leaving 27 bases between them. The CDR3 length is 15 residues. In nucleotides, the CDR3 is TGCGCCCGAGTAGAAGTACAGGGCCGCTTAGGGGAGCAGTACTTC. Translated, it gives CARVEVQGRLGEQYF.

The gene calls are TRBV7-2 and TRBJ1-4; D is perhaps TRBD1 (5 bases). CDR3 length: 14 residues. Germline CDR1 and CDR2: SGHTA and FQGNSA. Trimming left V 3 bases short and J 7 bases short, with 12 bases between. CDR3 sequence reads: CASSFQGSGEKLFF. CDR3 coding DNA: TGTGCCAGCAGCTTCCAGGGAAGTGGTGAAAAACTGTTTTTT. The whole variable domain, remainder taken from reference TRBV7-2 and TRBJ1-4, is GAGVSQSPSNKVTEKGKDVELRCDPISGHTALYWYRQSLGQGLEFLIYFQGNSAPDKSGLPSDRFSAERTGGSVSTLTIQRTQQEDSAVYLCASSFQGSGEKLFFGSGTQLSVL.

The chain carries TRBV5-6 and TRBJ1-4; 9 bases match TRBD1. The V and J ends lost 0 bases and 7 bases, in that order; junction bases with no gene match: 16. CDR3 length equals 19 residues. From germline, CDR1 is SGHDT and CDR2 YYEEEE. CDR3 protein: CASSLEDTRQGDRSEKLFF. The CDR3 DNA is TGTGCCAGCAGCTTGGAAGATACGCGACAGGGGGATAGAAGTGAAAAACTGTTTTTT. The variable domain in full, completed from reference TRBV5-6 and TRBJ1-4, reads DAGVTQSPTHLIKTRGQQVTLRCSPKSGHDTVSWYQQALGQGPQFIFQYYEEEERQRGNFPDRFSGHQFPNYSSELNVNALLLGDSALYLCASSLEDTRQGDRSEKLFFGSGTQLSVL.

This clone showed up just a few times. This chain links TRBV5-1 with TRBJ2-7; 8 nucleotides agree with TRBD2. The length of the CDR3 is 14 residues. CDR1 and CDR2 (germline): SGHRS, YFSETQ. With V trimmed by 3 bases and J by 5 bases, 7 bases remained unmatched. The CDR3 loop is CASSSRLAYNEQYF. CDR3 DNA sequence: TGCGCCAGCAGCTCCCGACTAGCGTACAACGAGCAGTACTTC.

This sequence joins TRBV5-1 and TRBJ2-3; 7 bases fit TRBD2. CDR1 and CDR2 (germline): SGHRS, YFSETQ. The CDR3 sequence is 16 residues long. With V trimmed by 0 bases and J by 1 base, 5 bases remained unmatched. CDR3 DNA sequence: TGCGCCAGCAGCTTGGCTCTAGCGGAAGGCACAGATACGCAGTATTTT. It codes for CASSLALAEGTDTQYF.